The 2 T cell receptor beta chains in this list originate from one sample, sequenced in a study of blood T cell repertoires in COVID-19. Method: immunoSEQ multiplex PCR; TCRdb's copy keeps in-frame clones and lacks some. The data show 60,000 or so clones, 89% seen once. Material: peripheral blood. The receptors here all came from a man aged 55 to 69 with acute or convalescent COVID-19.

This chain uses TRBV28 with TRBJ2-3; D ambiguous. There are 11 residues in the CDR3. The germline V gene has CDR1 MDHEN and CDR2 SYDVKM. V lost 6 bases and J lost 5, with 6 bases in between. CDR3 in DNA: TGTGCCAGCAGCCCCCAAGATACGCAGTATTTT. Its protein is CASSPQDTQYF.

This chain uses TRBV10-3 with TRBJ2-3, with 10 positions matching TRBD2. The CDR3 extends over 18 amino acids. After removal of 4 bases from V and 3 bases from J, the junction contained 13 bases not matched to a gene. Germline V gene data show CDR1 as ENHRY and CDR2 as SYGVKD. CDR3 DNA: TGTGCCATCAGTGTGAGAGAGCGGGGGGGTTTCAGGACAGATACGCAGTATTTT. This sequence encodes CAISVRERGGFRTDTQYF.